These T cell receptor beta chains were read from a single sample in a study of neoadjuvant anti-PD-1 for oral cavity cancer. Using immunoSEQ multiplex PCR, the repertoire was profiled, and TCRdb retains in-frame clones only, with some absent. The table lists around 13,000 clones, less than 85% of them singletons. The sequenced sample was PBMCs, obtained before nivolumab (anti-PD-1) treatment. The origin of the receptors is a person between 40 and 79 years old with oral cavity squamous cell carcinoma. CDR3s include the opening cysteine and the closing phenylalanine or tryptophan. A D gene is named only where the DNA matches it firmly. Expanded clones are given a class, and other clones once, few, many or no size at all.

J,size,D,V,DNA,CDR3
TRBJ2-6,NA,TRBD1,TRBV19,TGTGCCAGTAGTAACACCGGGACAGGGAGTTCTGGGGCCAACGTCCTGACTTTC,CASSNTGTGSSGANVLTF
TRBJ2-2,once,TRBD1,TRBV9,TGTGCCAGCAGCGTTTGGACAGGGATTAGGTCCGGGGAGCTGTTTTTT,CASSVWTGIRSGELFF
TRBJ1-6,few,TRBD1,TRBV7-3,TGTGCCAGCAGCACGGGGACAGGGAGATACTCACCCCTCCACTTT,CASSTGTGRYSPLHF
TRBJ1-1,NA,TRBD1,TRBV14,TGTGCCAGCAGCATTCCGACAGGGGGCCGGACTGAAGCTTTCTTT,CASSIPTGGRTEAFF
TRBJ1-1,NA,NA,TRBV27,TGTGCCAGCAGTTTTGGGACGGCCATGAACACTGAAGCTTTCTTT,CASSFGTAMNTEAFF
TRBJ2-3,NA,NA,TRBV9,TGTGCCAGCAGCACCCGGGGCGGGGTGATCACAGATACGCAGTATTTT,CASSTRGGVITDTQYF
TRBJ1-5,NA,TRBD1,TRBV27,TGTGCCAGCAGTTTCACCCGGTTCGACAGGGGGGGCAATCAGCCCCAGCATTTT,CASSFTRFDRGGNQPQHF
TRBJ1-1,NA,TRBD1,TRBV30,TGTGCCTGGCGAATAGGGACAGGGGGCACTGAAGCTTTCTTT,CAWRIGTGGTEAFF
TRBJ2-5,NA,TRBD2,TRBV15,TGTGCCACCAACTCACCCGGGTGGGGGGGGACCCAGTACTTC,CATNSPGWGGTQYF
TRBJ2-7,NA,NA,TRBV2,TGTGCCAGCAGGCCTCGAACCTACGAGCAGTACTTC,CASRPRTYEQYF
TRBJ1-1,NA,NA,TRBV4-1,TGCGCCAGCAGCCCTCAGGGACTGAACACTGAAGCTTTCTTT,CASSPQGLNTEAFF
TRBJ2-5,few,NA,TRBV7-9,TGTGCCAGCAGTCTCTGGGGCAGGGGAGAGACCCAGTACTTC,CASSLWGRGETQYF
TRBJ1-5,NA,TRBD1,TRBV7-8,TGTGCCAGCAGCCCATATGGGACAGGAGGATATCAGCCCCAGCATTTT,CASSPYGTGGYQPQHF
TRBJ2-1,NA,NA,TRBV5-1,TGCGCCAGCAGCCGAAAACAGGGGAGGTTCGGCAATGAGCAGTTCTTC,CASSRKQGRFGNEQFF
TRBJ1-1,NA,TRBD1,TRBV4-1,TGCGCCAGTTCCGGGACAGGAGTCACTGAAGCTTTCTTT,CASSGTGVTEAFF
TRBJ1-6,NA,TRBD1,TRBV2,TGTGCCAGCAGTAGGGGACAGGGGTATAATTCACCCCTCCACTTT,CASSRGQGYNSPLHF
TRBJ2-6,NA,NA,TRBV6-4,TGTGCCAGCAGTGACAACTCTGGGGCCAACGTCCTGACTTTC,CASSDNSGANVLTF
TRBJ1-5,NA,NA,TRBV6-5,TGTGCCAGCAGTCTCGTGGGGGGAGGGAATCAGCCCCAGCATTTT,CASSLVGGGNQPQHF
TRBJ1-1,NA,NA,TRBV29-1,TGCAGCGTTGAAAGGCCCAGGGCGGTTGAAGCTTTCTTT,CSVERPRAVEAFF
TRBJ2-1,NA,NA,TRBV7-9,TGTGCCAGCAGCCCCGAGGGGAGCTACAATGAGCAGTTCTTC,CASSPEGSYNEQFF
TRBJ1-2,NA,NA,TRBV28,TGTGCCAGCACCCCGGGTAGTCTTAACTATGGCTACACCTTC,CASTPGSLNYGYTF
TRBJ2-2,NA,NA,TRBV10-3,TGTGCCATCAGTGCGTCGGGACACTTCGTGAACACCGGGGAGCTGTTTTTT,CAISASGHFVNTGELFF
TRBJ2-2,NA,TRBD2,TRBV6-6,TGTGCCAGCAGTTACGCCCTAGCGGGAGGGATCGGGGAGCTGTTTTTT,CASSYALAGGIGELFF
TRBJ1-6,few,NA,TRBV7-9,TGTGCCAGCATACCCCTGGGACGGAATTCACCCCTCCACTTT,CASIPLGRNSPLHF
TRBJ1-3,NA,NA,TRBV19,TGTGCCAGTAGCCAAGAGGTCTCTGGAAACACCATATATTTT,CASSQEVSGNTIYF
TRBJ2-1,NA,TRBD2,TRBV11-1,TGTGCCAGCAGCTGGGGGACTAGTGGTAATGAGCAGTTCTTC,CASSWGTSGNEQFF
TRBJ1-1,NA,TRBD1,TRBV18,TGTGCCAGCTCACCAGGACAGGGGTTAGAAGCTTTCTTT,CASSPGQGLEAFF
TRBJ2-3,NA,TRBD2,TRBV5-1,TGCGCCAGCAGCCCCGGACTAGCGGCTAGGGATACGCAGTATTTT,CASSPGLAARDTQYF
TRBJ1-3,few,NA,TRBV6-5,TGTGCCAGCAGTCCCACAGGGAAGACTGGAAACACCATATATTTT,CASSPTGKTGNTIYF
TRBJ2-2,NA,NA,TRBV18,TGTGCCAGCCAGAGAGGGCTAGGGGACACCGGGGAGCTGTTTTTT,CASQRGLGDTGELFF
TRBJ1-5,NA,NA,TRBV27,TGTGCCAGCAGCGATCCGGGCTCGAATCAGCCCCAGCATTTT,CASSDPGSNQPQHF
TRBJ1-1,NA,TRBD1,TRBV2,TGTGCCAGCAGTGGACAGGGAAGTGGCACTGAAGCTTTCTTT,CASSGQGSGTEAFF
TRBJ2-2,NA,TRBD2,TRBV4-1,TGCGCCAGCAGCCAAGATCAGGGGACTAGCGGGAGAGTAAATACCGGGGAGCTGTTTTTT,CASSQDQGTSGRVNTGELFF
TRBJ1-1,NA,NA,TRBV2,TGTGCCAGCAGTGCGAACAGGGCGCTCTCTGAAGCTTTCTTT,CASSANRALSEAFF
TRBJ1-1,NA,NA,TRBV6-5,TGTGCCAGCAGCTGGGGGACGGGGAACACTGAAGCTTTCTTT,CASSWGTGNTEAFF
TRBJ2-7,NA,NA,TRBV5-4,TGTGCCAGCAGCTTGACAGGGAAAGGCGAGCAGTACTTC,CASSLTGKGEQYF
TRBJ1-1,NA,NA,TRBV6-5,TGTGCCAGCAGCCCTGGGGGGGTGAACACTGAAGCTTTCTTT,CASSPGGVNTEAFF
TRBJ1-2,NA,NA,TRBV30,TGTGCCTGGAGCCCTCTGGGCCAGGCCCATGGCTACACCTTC,CAWSPLGQAHGYTF
TRBJ2-1,NA,TRBD1,TRBV5-1,TGCGCCAGCAGCTTGGAGGACAGGTACAATGAGCAGTTCTTC,CASSLEDRYNEQFF
TRBJ2-1,NA,NA,TRBV6-5,TGTGCCAGCCGACCGCAGGGCTCCTACAATGAGCAGTTCTTC,CASRPQGSYNEQFF
TRBJ1-3,NA,NA,TRBV6-1,TGTGCCAGCAGTGCACCACGGAGCACCATATATTTT,CASSAPRSTIYF
TRBJ1-1,once,NA,TRBV7-8,TGTGCCAGCAGCTTAGGTACGGGTTTCGCCACTGAAGCTTTCTTT,CASSLGTGFATEAFF
TRBJ1-2,NA,NA,TRBV6-1,TGTGCCAGCCAGACCGGGGGCTGGATGGGCTACACCTTC,CASQTGGWMGYTF
TRBJ1-1,few,NA,TRBV9,TGTGCCAGCAGCGTAGGGGTGGGTTACACTGAAGCTTTCTTT,CASSVGVGYTEAFF
TRBJ2-3,NA,TRBD2,TRBV15,TGTGCCACCAGCAGAGGATCGGGAGGGGGGCCAGATACGCAGTATTTT,CATSRGSGGGPDTQYF
TRBJ1-1,NA,NA,TRBV7-8,TGTGCCAGCAGCTTAGCGGGGCGAATCAGACAGATTGAAATGAACACTGAAGCTTTCTTT,CASSLAGRIRQIEMNTEAFF
TRBJ2-7,NA,TRBD2,TRBV6-5,TGTGCCAGCAGTTACGGACTAGCGGGCGAGCAGTACTTC,CASSYGLAGEQYF
TRBJ1-2,NA,NA,TRBV11-2,TGTGCCAGCAGGGGGGACACCGCCTATGGCTACACCTTC,CASRGDTAYGYTF
TRBJ1-6,few,TRBD1,TRBV5-1,TGCGCCAGCAGCCATCGACAGGGGGCTTCCTCGATAACTTCACCCCTCCACTTT,CASSHRQGASSITSPLHF
TRBJ2-7,few,TRBD2,TRBV5-6,TGTGCCAGCAGCTTGTTCGTTAGCGGGAGGCCACTTTACGAGCAGTACTTC,CASSLFVSGRPLYEQYF